Listed below are T cell receptor beta chains from one sample, sequenced in a study of somatic mutations in cytotoxic T cells in rheumatoid arthritis. Sequenced by immunoSEQ multiplex PCR; TCRdb stores in-frame clones only, minus some. The sample carries 21,000 or so clones, approximately 80% recorded once. The sample was CD8+ T cells sorted from blood. The receptors originated from an adult with rheumatoid arthritis. CDR3s include the opening cysteine and the closing phenylalanine or tryptophan. The order of the fields is J gene, V gene, D gene, clone size, CDR3 DNA, CDR3 protein. The D gene is left open where the match is weak. Clone size is shown for a subset of rows, as once, few, many or a class of expanded clone.

J gene: TRBJ1-5; V gene: TRBV2; D gene: .; clone size: .; CDR3 DNA: TGTGCCAGCAGTGAATCTGGGACGGCGCCGCACCAAGGGCCCCAGCATTTT; CDR3 protein: CASSESGTAPHQGPQHF
J gene: TRBJ1-5; V gene: TRBV6-5; D gene: .; clone size: few; CDR3 DNA: TGTGCCAGCAGTCCGACCGGGGGTCAGCCCCAGCATTTT; CDR3 protein: CASSPTGGQPQHF
J gene: TRBJ1-2; V gene: TRBV5-6; D gene: TRBD1; clone size: .; CDR3 DNA: TGTGCCAGCAGTGGACAGGGATATGGCTACACCTTC; CDR3 protein: CASSGQGYGYTF
J gene: TRBJ2-2; V gene: TRBV4-1; D gene: TRBD2; clone size: .; CDR3 DNA: TGCGCCAGCAGCCACGTACTCGGGGGGGCCGTCACCGGGGAGCTGTTTTTT; CDR3 protein: CASSHVLGGAVTGELFF
J gene: TRBJ2-7; V gene: TRBV4-1; D gene: .; clone size: .; CDR3 DNA: TGCGCCAGCAGCCCAGGGGCTGACGAGCAGTACTTC; CDR3 protein: CASSPGADEQYF
J gene: TRBJ2-5; V gene: TRBV10-3; D gene: .; clone size: .; CDR3 DNA: TGTGCCATCAGTGAGCAGGGAAACAGCCCAGGGGAGACCCAGTACTTC; CDR3 protein: CAISEQGNSPGETQYF
J gene: TRBJ1-1; V gene: TRBV29-1; D gene: .; clone size: .; CDR3 DNA: TGCAGCGTTGTTGGGGGGGGTGACCTCTGGAACACTGAAGCTTTCTTT; CDR3 protein: CSVVGGGDLWNTEAFF
J gene: TRBJ1-1; V gene: TRBV5-1; D gene: .; clone size: .; CDR3 DNA: TGCGCCAGCAGCCCGGACAGACCGAACACTGAAGCTTTCTTT; CDR3 protein: CASSPDRPNTEAFF
J gene: TRBJ2-7; V gene: TRBV5-1; D gene: .; clone size: medium-sized; CDR3 DNA: TGCGCCAGCAGCCCGGGACACCTTCCCTCCTACGAGCAGTACTTC; CDR3 protein: CASSPGHLPSYEQYF
J gene: TRBJ1-5; V gene: TRBV21-1; D gene: .; clone size: .; CDR3 DNA: TGTGCCAGCAGCTCTATATCTCACAGGGCCCCAAGCAATCAGCCCCAGCATTTT; CDR3 protein: CASSSISHRAPSNQPQHF
J gene: TRBJ1-2; V gene: TRBV13; D gene: TRBD1; clone size: once; CDR3 DNA: TGTGCCAGCAGCCCCATAACAGGGGTTGGCTACACCTTC; CDR3 protein: CASSPITGVGYTF
J gene: TRBJ1-2; V gene: TRBV13; D gene: .; clone size: .; CDR3 DNA: TGTGCCAGCACCATTGTTCGGGGGGGCGGATCGCTCTATGGCTACACCTTC; CDR3 protein: CASTIVRGGGSLYGYTF
J gene: TRBJ1-3; V gene: TRBV5-6; D gene: .; clone size: few; CDR3 DNA: TGTGCCAGCAGCACCGCGGTCTTATCTGGAAACACCATATATTTT; CDR3 protein: CASSTAVLSGNTIYF
J gene: TRBJ2-7; V gene: TRBV29-1; D gene: TRBD1; clone size: .; CDR3 DNA: TGCAGCGTATCCGGGACAGACCAATACGAGCAGTACTTC; CDR3 protein: CSVSGTDQYEQYF
J gene: TRBJ2-3; V gene: TRBV29-1; D gene: .; clone size: .; CDR3 DNA: TGCAGCGTTGTGGGTTCGGGGAACACAGATACGCAGTATTTT; CDR3 protein: CSVVGSGNTDTQYF
J gene: TRBJ1-5; V gene: TRBV10-3; D gene: TRBD1; clone size: .; CDR3 DNA: TGTGCCATCAACCCAGGGGGCAGCAATCAGCCCCAGCATTTT; CDR3 protein: CAINPGGSNQPQHF
J gene: TRBJ1-6; V gene: TRBV6-4; D gene: .; clone size: once; CDR3 DNA: TGTGCCAGCAGTGACTCGAACCTTAATTCACCCCTCCACTTT; CDR3 protein: CASSDSNLNSPLHF
J gene: TRBJ1-4; V gene: TRBV27; D gene: .; clone size: .; CDR3 DNA: TGTGCCAGCAGCCAATCGAGTCCCCCAACTAATGAAAAACTGTTTTTT; CDR3 protein: CASSQSSPPTNEKLFF
J gene: TRBJ2-7; V gene: TRBV5-1; D gene: .; clone size: .; CDR3 DNA: TGCGCCAGCAGCCCGGCGGACGTCCAACGCGAGCAGTACTTC; CDR3 protein: CASSPADVQREQYF
J gene: TRBJ1-2; V gene: TRBV5-1; D gene: TRBD1; clone size: .; CDR3 DNA: TGCGCCAGCAGCCTCTCGGGACAGGGGACCGGCTACACCTTC; CDR3 protein: CASSLSGQGTGYTF
J gene: TRBJ2-2; V gene: TRBV4-1; D gene: TRBD2; clone size: .; CDR3 DNA: TGCGCCAGCAGCCAAGACGGGGGGGCAGGTACCGGGGAGCTGTTTTTT; CDR3 protein: CASSQDGGAGTGELFF
J gene: TRBJ1-2; V gene: TRBV19; D gene: .; clone size: .; CDR3 DNA: TGTGCCAGTAGTATAGACGGGCAGGCTCCTTTCTATGGCTACACCTTC; CDR3 protein: CASSIDGQAPFYGYTF
J gene: TRBJ2-5; V gene: TRBV7-2; D gene: TRBD2; clone size: once; CDR3 DNA: TGTGCCAGCAGCGACCAGCGGGGTACCCTATGGGAGGAAGAGACCCAGTACTTC; CDR3 protein: CASSDQRGTLWEEETQYF
J gene: TRBJ1-4; V gene: TRBV7-9; D gene: TRBD1; clone size: .; CDR3 DNA: TGTGCCGGACAGGGGGCAGGTGAAAAACTGTTTTTT; CDR3 protein: CAGQGAGEKLFF
J gene: TRBJ2-7; V gene: TRBV5-1; D gene: TRBD1; clone size: .; CDR3 DNA: TGCGCCAGCAGCCCGGTTGCCGGGCAGGGGGCGAACGAGCAGTACTTC; CDR3 protein: CASSPVAGQGANEQYF
J gene: TRBJ2-1; V gene: TRBV9; D gene: TRBD2; clone size: .; CDR3 DNA: TGTGCCAGCAGCGTAGGCGGGGGGTCGTACAATGAGCAGTTCTTC; CDR3 protein: CASSVGGGSYNEQFF
J gene: TRBJ1-2; V gene: TRBV29-1; D gene: .; clone size: .; CDR3 DNA: TGCAGCGTTGAGAGGGGCATGGGACCCTATGGCTACACCTTC; CDR3 protein: CSVERGMGPYGYTF
J gene: TRBJ2-7; V gene: TRBV6-5; D gene: .; clone size: .; CDR3 DNA: TGTGCCAGCAGTTACTCGATATCCGGACTGACCTACGAGCAGTACTTC; CDR3 protein: CASSYSISGLTYEQYF
J gene: TRBJ2-7; V gene: TRBV4-1; D gene: .; clone size: .; CDR3 DNA: TGCGCCAGCAGCCAAGAGGCAGCGGGTTACGAGCAGTACTTC; CDR3 protein: CASSQEAAGYEQYF
J gene: TRBJ2-7; V gene: TRBV11-2; D gene: .; clone size: once; CDR3 DNA: TGTGCCAGCAGCTACCGACAGGCCTACGAGCAGTACTTC; CDR3 protein: CASSYRQAYEQYF